This is a list of T cell receptor beta chains from one sample in a study of T cell responses to AZD1222 COVID-19 vaccine. This table comes from immunoSEQ multiplex PCR, and its TCRdb copy is limited to in-frame clones, with some not included. The repertoire holds some 120,000 clones, with 93% as singletons. The sequencing here drew on peripheral blood, taken on day 0 of AZD1222 vaccination. These receptors were obtained from an adult in good health. The CDR3 runs from the conserved cysteine through the conserved F or W. A D gene is named only where the DNA matches it firmly. Clone size is given for some rows only: seen once, a few or many times, or a class if the clone is expanded.

j_call | clone_size | d_call | v_call | cdr3_nt | cdr3_aa
TRBJ1-2 | - | TRBD1 | TRBV5-1 | TGCGCCAGCAGCTTGGGGGACAGGGATAACTATGGCTACACCTTC | CASSLGDRDNYGYTF
TRBJ1-3 | - | - | TRBV4-1 | TGCGCCAGCAGCCAAGGAGGGGTTTATTTCCCTGGAAACACCATATATTTT | CASSQGGVYFPGNTIYF
TRBJ2-2 | - | TRBD1 | TRBV5-4 | TGTGCCAGCAGCCCGGGACAGGGACTCGGTAGGGAGCTGTTTTTT | CASSPGQGLGRELFF
TRBJ1-1 | once | TRBD1 | TRBV7-3 | TGTGCCAGCAGCTCCCAGACAGGGGGTGTCACTGAAGCTTTCTTT | CASSSQTGGVTEAFF
TRBJ2-6 | - | - | TRBV19 | TGTGCCAGTAGTTCCACCCCCCTGAACTCTGGGGCCAACGTCCTGACTTTC | CASSSTPLNSGANVLTF
TRBJ2-7 | - | TRBD1 | TRBV3-1/TRBV3-2 | TGTGCCAGCAGCCAAGGGACAGGGGGCTACGAGCAGTACTTC | CASSQGTGGYEQYF
TRBJ1-1 | - | - | TRBV6-5 | TGTGCCAGTCGACCCGGGAGGCTCACTGAAGCTTTCTTT | CASRPGRLTEAFF
TRBJ1-1 | - | - | TRBV5-4 | TGTGCCAGCAGCTTGGGAGGGAACGCCAACACTGAAGCTTTCTTT | CASSLGGNANTEAFF
TRBJ1-5 | - | - | TRBV5-8 | TGTGCCAGCAGCTTACAGCGCCGGGAGCCCCAGCATTTT | CASSLQRREPQHF
TRBJ2-5 | - | - | TRBV18 | TGTGCCAGCTCGTTGACGGTTATGGAGACCCAGTACTTC | CASSLTVMETQYF
TRBJ2-1 | - | - | TRBV12-3/TRBV12-4 | TGTGCCAGCAGCCAAGGAAACAATGAGCAGTTCTTC | CASSQGNNEQFF
TRBJ2-7 | - | - | TRBV7-8 | TGTGCCAGCAGCCCAGACCTAACGAGCTCCTACGAGCAGTACTTC | CASSPDLTSSYEQYF
TRBJ1-1 | - | - | TRBV10-1 | TGCGCCAGCAGTGATCCGACCACAGAAAGCGTGAACACTGAAGCTTTCTTT | CASSDPTTESVNTEAFF
TRBJ2-7 | - | - | TRBV7-2 | TGTGCCAGCAGCTCAGGGGTCCTCCGGGCTCCTTACTTC | CASSSGVLRAPYF
TRBJ2-3 | - | - | TRBV27 | TGTGCCAGCAGTTTAATGGGCGGCACAGATACGCAGTATTTT | CASSLMGGTDTQYF
TRBJ2-1 | - | - | TRBV5-1 | TGCGCCAGCAGCTTGGCCGGGAGCTCTAACAATGAGCAGTTCTTC | CASSLAGSSNNEQFF
TRBJ1-1 | - | - | TRBV1 | TGCACCAGCAGCCAAGACCCGGGACAGGGGAAGATTTTTCTCACTGAAGCTTTCTTT | CTSSQDPGQGKIFLTEAFF
TRBJ2-2 | - | - | TRBV9 | TGTGCCAGCAGCGTAGCTACGGTAGGAGGGGAGCTGTTTTTT | CASSVATVGGELFF
TRBJ1-2 | - | TRBD1 | TRBV19 | TGTGCCAGTACTCAAGAGGGGACAGGGAACTATGGCTACACCTTC | CASTQEGTGNYGYTF
TRBJ1-6 | - | - | TRBV18 | TGTGCCAGCTCACCAGAGGTTCATAATTCACCCCTCCACTTT | CASSPEVHNSPLHF
TRBJ1-2 | - | - | TRBV7-5 | TGTGCCAGAAGCTACCGAACCCCGGGGAGGATTGGCAGCTACACCTTC | CARSYRTPGRIGSYTF
TRBJ1-1 | - | - | TRBV18 | TGTGCCAGCTCACCCGACACTGAAGCTTTCTTT | CASSPDTEAFF
TRBJ1-4 | - | - | TRBV9 | TGTGCCAGCAGCCCCTTCGGGGGAGGTAATGAAAAACTGTTTTTT | CASSPFGGGNEKLFF
TRBJ1-3 | - | - | TRBV9 | TGTGCCAGCAGCGTAGGGGGGACGTTATATTTT | CASSVGGTLYF
TRBJ2-1 | - | - | TRBV19 | TGTGCCAGTAGTATATACAGGGAGGGTGAGCAGTTCTTC | CASSIYREGEQFF
TRBJ2-1 | - | - | TRBV2 | TGTGCCAGCAGTCAGACTTTAAATGAGCAGTTCTTC | CASSQTLNEQFF
TRBJ1-1 | - | - | TRBV6-5 | TGTGCCAGCAGTCAGGGTATGAACACTGAAGCTTTCTTT | CASSQGMNTEAFF
TRBJ1-3 | - | - | TRBV4-1 | TGCGCCAGCAGCCCCGACAGGTCAGGAACCTCTGGAAACACCATATATTTT | CASSPDRSGTSGNTIYF
TRBJ1-1 | - | TRBD1 | TRBV10-2 | TGCGCCAGCAGAGCAGACAGGGCGGGAGCTTTCTTT | CASRADRAGAFF
TRBJ2-1 | - | - | TRBV5-1 | TGCGCCAGCAGCTTGGCCGGGACCCCGCGCAATGAGCAGTTCTTC | CASSLAGTPRNEQFF
TRBJ1-4 | - | - | TRBV7-9 | TGTGCCAGCAGCTTAGGGGGGGTCGAAAAACTGTTTTTT | CASSLGGVEKLFF
TRBJ1-5 | - | - | TRBV2 | TGTGCCAGCAGTTCGGAGGGCGATCAGCCCCAGCATTTT | CASSSEGDQPQHF
TRBJ1-1 | - | - | TRBV5-1 | TGCGCCAGCAGCTTGGATGGGGGTGTGGGATCTGAAGCTTTCTTT | CASSLDGGVGSEAFF
TRBJ2-5 | - | TRBD1 | TRBV5-1 | TGCGCCAGCAGATCGCAGGGGGCTCCCCAAGAGACCCAGTACTTC | CASRSQGAPQETQYF
TRBJ1-1 | once | - | TRBV5-1 | TGCGCCAGCAGCTTGGCGGCAGGGCACATGAACACTGAAGCTTTCTTT | CASSLAAGHMNTEAFF
TRBJ2-1 | - | - | TRBV10-3 | TGTGCCATCAGGGGCGAGTTAACGTCTTTGAATGAGCAGTTCTTC | CAIRGELTSLNEQFF
TRBJ2-2 | - | TRBD1 | TRBV10-3 | TGTGCCATCAGTGAGTCGTGGGACAGGGACACCGGGGAGCTGTTTTTT | CAISESWDRDTGELFF
TRBJ1-1 | - | - | TRBV7-9 | TGTGCCAGCAGCTTATCGATAGGGAACACTGAAGCTTTCTTT | CASSLSIGNTEAFF
TRBJ1-6 | - | - | TRBV6-5 | TGTGCCAGCAGTTACGGATTATATAATTCACCCCTCCACTTT | CASSYGLYNSPLHF
TRBJ1-2 | - | TRBD1 | TRBV14 | TGTGCCAGCAGCCAACGACCGGGACAGGGAAGCTATGGCTACACCTTC | CASSQRPGQGSYGYTF
TRBJ2-1 | - | TRBD2 | TRBV15 | TGTGCCACCAGCAGAGCCGATTCTAGCGGGTCCTACAATGAGCAGTTCTTC | CATSRADSSGSYNEQFF
TRBJ2-2 | - | - | TRBV4-1 | TGCGCCAGCAGCCAAGGGGGTACCGGGGAGCTGTTTTTT | CASSQGGTGELFF
TRBJ2-7 | - | TRBD1 | TRBV6-6 | TGTGCCAGCAAACGGACAGGGGGCACGTACGAGCAGTACTTC | CASKRTGGTYEQYF
TRBJ1-2 | - | - | TRBV3-1/TRBV3-2 | TGTGCCAGCAGCCAAGGATCGGCTTATGGCTACACCTTC | CASSQGSAYGYTF
TRBJ1-2 | - | - | TRBV12-3/TRBV12-4 | TGTGCCAGCAGTCCCGAAGCGATGCGGGGCTACACCTTC | CASSPEAMRGYTF
TRBJ1-4 | once | TRBD1 | TRBV11-2 | TGTGCCAGCAGCTCTCAGGGGGTAATGTTTTTT | CASSSQGVMFF
TRBJ2-1 | - | TRBD2 | TRBV2 | TGTGCCAGCAGTGCAGAGCGGGGGGGCCGCAATGAGCAGTTCTTC | CASSAERGGRNEQFF
TRBJ2-7 | - | - | TRBV15 | TGTGCCACCAGCAGAGAGCTGGGGGCCTCCTACGAGCAGTACTTC | CATSRELGASYEQYF
TRBJ1-5 | - | - | TRBV27 | TGTGCCAGCAGTCGGGCGGTCGATCAGCCCCAGCATTTT | CASSRAVDQPQHF
TRBJ1-1 | once | TRBD1 | TRBV5-1 | TGCGCCAGCAGTAAAAACAGGGGGCAGGGAGCTTTCTTT | CASSKNRGQGAFF
TRBJ2-7 | - | - | TRBV11-2 | TGTGCCAGCAGCTTAGCAGGGAAATCCTACGAGCAGTACTTC | CASSLAGKSYEQYF
TRBJ2-1 | - | TRBD2 | TRBV10-2 | TGCGCCAGCAGTGAAGGATTAGCGGGGGGGCCCTGGAATGAGCAGTTCTTC | CASSEGLAGGPWNEQFF
TRBJ1-6 | - | - | TRBV9 | TGTGCCAGCAGCGCGGGGGCGTTCTCCTATAATTCACCCCTCCACTTT | CASSAGAFSYNSPLHF
TRBJ1-1 | - | - | TRBV4-2 | TGTGCCAGCAGCCGCCTTGACACGACCCTTGAAGCTTTCTTT | CASSRLDTTLEAFF
TRBJ1-2 | - | - | TRBV15 | TGTGCCACCAGCACGGACACAGCTAACTATGGCTACACCTTC | CATSTDTANYGYTF